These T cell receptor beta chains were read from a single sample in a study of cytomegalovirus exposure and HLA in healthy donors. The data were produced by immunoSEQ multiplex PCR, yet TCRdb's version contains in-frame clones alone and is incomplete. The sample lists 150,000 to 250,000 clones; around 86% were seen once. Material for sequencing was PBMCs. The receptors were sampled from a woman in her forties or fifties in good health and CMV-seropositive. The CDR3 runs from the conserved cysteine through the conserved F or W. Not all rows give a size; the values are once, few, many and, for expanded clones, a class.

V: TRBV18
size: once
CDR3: CASSPEHTGYEQYF

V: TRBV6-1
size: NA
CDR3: CASSEALFPYF

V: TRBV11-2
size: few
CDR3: CASSLDRTTYTQYF

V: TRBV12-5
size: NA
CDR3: CASGTGQLDTQYF

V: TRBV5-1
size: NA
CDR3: CASSGENTQYF

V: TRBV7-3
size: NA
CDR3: CASSSTGTTYNEQFF

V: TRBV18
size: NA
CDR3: CASSPRDLLSSYEQYF

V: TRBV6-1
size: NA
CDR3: CASSRQGTTDTQYF

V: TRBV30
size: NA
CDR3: CAWNPGLAGGWSSYNEQFF

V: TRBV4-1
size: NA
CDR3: CASSLHGGAYTEAFF

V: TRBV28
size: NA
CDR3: CASSLAGGSYEQYF

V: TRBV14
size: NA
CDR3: CASSSSGFGQFF

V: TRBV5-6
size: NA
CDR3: CASSFGTGTPNQPQHF

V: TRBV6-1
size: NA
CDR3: CASSASQGARELFF

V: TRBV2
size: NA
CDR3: CASSEQTGGAETQYF

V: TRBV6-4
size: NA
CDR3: CASSDPAGGPNEQFF

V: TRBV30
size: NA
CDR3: CAWSSLGLAGDSEQFF

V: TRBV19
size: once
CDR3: CASSRQGLTNEKLFF

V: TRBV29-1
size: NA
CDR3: CSVEGGEVAFTEQFF

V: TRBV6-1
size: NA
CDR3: CASSDGQGVGETQYF

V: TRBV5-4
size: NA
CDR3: CASSPGRGTSSYNEQFF

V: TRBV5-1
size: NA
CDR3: CASSRDSPSTDTQYF

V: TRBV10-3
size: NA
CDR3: CAISEQGGENYGYTF

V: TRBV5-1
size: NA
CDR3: CASSLADTAFEAQYF

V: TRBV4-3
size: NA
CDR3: CASSQSPGTANTGELFF

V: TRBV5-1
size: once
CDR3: CASSPGSRRDTEAFF

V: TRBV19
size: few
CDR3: CASSITPGTGLRDRKLFF

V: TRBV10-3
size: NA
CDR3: CAISESTGTGLGYTF

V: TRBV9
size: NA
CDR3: CASSVQGAVSGNTIYF

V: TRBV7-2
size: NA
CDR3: CASSTDRGNGYTF

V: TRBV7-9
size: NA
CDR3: CASSPRTGEMETQYF

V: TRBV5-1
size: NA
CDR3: CAGSVDRAGTEAFF

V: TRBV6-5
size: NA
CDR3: CASSPDRRYEQFF

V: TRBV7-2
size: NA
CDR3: CASSFRLAENEQYF

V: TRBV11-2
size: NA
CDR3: CASSQFVSSGQETQYF

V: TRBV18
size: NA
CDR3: CASSPRDRDAEQYF

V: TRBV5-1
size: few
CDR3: CASSLAAGVSMIEQYF

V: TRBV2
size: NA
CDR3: CASMAGETSLEQYF

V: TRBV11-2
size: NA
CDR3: CASTQRGDRGSEQYF

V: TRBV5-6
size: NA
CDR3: CASSSGTGHTDTQYF

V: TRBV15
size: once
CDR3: CATSKRQGHTGELFF

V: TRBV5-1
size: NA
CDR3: CASSWAGGAGANVLTF

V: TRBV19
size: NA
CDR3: CASRTTWEREQYF

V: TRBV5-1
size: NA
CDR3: CASSRDSRGAEAFF

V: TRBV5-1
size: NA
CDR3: CASHAAVGAEETQYF

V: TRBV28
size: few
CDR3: CASRRQGFTDTQYF